This TCR beta chain is from a study of T cells in Graves' hyperthyroidism and ophthalmopathy. Study-wide results and limits: In the analysis, a 13 V-J model separated ophthalmopathy from stable hyperthyroidism. Prediction of ophthalmopathy progression came a median 6.5 months pre-onset.

RNA transcripts served as the template for amplifying TCR beta CDR3 regions. TCR CDR3 underwent first-round RT-PCR with the HTBI primer set. A single record per CDR3 protein comes from TCRdb applying MiXCR to the multiplex PCR reads. The sample shows under 300,000 distinct CDR3 sequences, about 14% of them seen only once. This clonotype was counted at least ten times. Its antigen is still unknown. Hyperthyroidism was newly diagnosed in patients aged 18 to 65 (duration under 2 months). It was less than 13 ml of fresh peripheral blood that supplied the PBMCs. The specimen sequenced was blood. This TCR was sampled from a middle-aged woman with Graves' hyperthyroidism that later progressed to Graves' ophthalmopathy.

The CDR3 spells CASSLAGGRYNEQFF. In DNA form, the CDR3 reads TGTGCCAGCAGTCTAGCGGGAGGGCGGTACAATGAGCAGTTCTTC. This chain joins TRBV28 and TRBJ2-1; 12 nucleotides line up with TRBD2. The V and J ends lost 5 bases and 4 bases, in that order; junction bases with no gene match: 3. Germline V gives CDR1 MDHEN, CDR2 SYDVKM. The CDR3 runs to 15 residues.